One sample yielded the 10 T cell receptor beta chains listed below, sequenced in a study of regulatory T cells in long-lasting Graves disease (dated by TCRdb to the early 2020s). The time point label for this specimen denotes: newly diagnosed GD, antithyroid drugs for less than 3 months. For both TCR sequencing and RNA sequencing, RNA was extracted from PBMCs using TRIzol. Libraries were constructed by multiplex PCR. Instrument used: Illumina HiSeq 4000. iRepertoire HTBI primers and Arm-PCR amplification of CDR3 regions were used to construct TCR beta libraries. Clones were called with MiXCR by TCRdb after fastp trimmed the public reads at Q25, and only in-frame beta chains were retained. For every CDR3 protein sequence, its rows merge into one entry that carries the most common genes and DNA. The sample yields 450,000 to 500,000 distinct CDR3 sequences; roughly 16% were counted once. Together, the top ten hold more than 10% of the sample.

These data also formed part of another study, on T cells in Graves' hyperthyroidism and ophthalmopathy.

The sequenced sample was peripheral blood mononuclear cells (PBMCs), obtained at new diagnosis, from a patient treated with antithyroid drugs. The receptor source for this set is a middle-aged man with Graves disease. Donor details come from another sample of the same person, matched by shared clones.

This clonotype was counted many times. This sequence joins TRBV5-1 and TRBJ2-7; D gene uncertain. Germline CDR1 and CDR2: SGHRS and YFSETQ. Between the trimmed V and J ends, which lost 0 bases and 1 base, there was a span of 8 bases. The CDR3 consists of 14 residues. In DNA, the CDR3 is TGCGCCAGCAGCTTGGATCGCCGATCCTACGAGCAGTACTTC. It is translated as CASSLDRRSYEQYF.

This clonotype was detected ten times or more. The CDR3 protein is CASSQDTNRYEQYF. The CDR3 nucleotides are TGCGCCAGCAGCCAAGATACTAATCGCTACGAGCAGTACTTC. The V and J genes are TRBV4-1 and TRBJ2-7, with no clear D. The CDR3 length is 14 residues. V lost 0 bases and J lost 3, with 9 bases in between. Germline loops: CDR1 MGHRA, CDR2 YSYEKL.

This clonotype has ten or more counts. The rearrangement uses TRBV10-3 and TRBJ2-7; weak D call: TRBD1 (6 bases). Germline V CDR1 and CDR2: ENHRY, SYGVKD. CDR3 length: 12 amino acids. V lost 2 bases and J lost 7, with 9 bases in between. CDR3 loop: CAISENREEQYF. The CDR3 DNA sequence: TGTGCCATCAGTGAGAACAGGGAAGAGCAGTACTTC.

This clonotype was observed a few times. The V and J genes are TRBV7-9 and TRBJ2-1; 7 bases align to TRBD1. Germline assignment: CDR1 SEHNR and CDR2 FQNEAQ (reference sequence). J was trimmed by 5 bases and V by 1 base; bases with no gene match: 17. The CDR3 covers 19 residues. The CDR3 protein is CASSLDFTTGTELNNEQFF. CDR3 DNA sequence: TGTGCCAGCAGCTTAGATTTTACCACCGGGACAGAGTTAAACAATGAGCAGTTCTTC. Drawing the rest from reference TRBV7-9 and TRBJ2-1, the complete variable domain is DTGVSQNPRHKITKRGQNVTFRCDPISEHNRLYWYRQTLGQGPEFLTYFQNEAQLEKSRLLSDRFSAERPKGSFSTLEIQRTEQGDSAMYLCASSLDFTTGTELNNEQFFGPGTRLTVL.

This clonotype was counted many times. The CDR3 sequence: CASSRGTSSYNEQFF. CDR3 nucleotide sequence: TGTGCCAGCAGCCGCGGGACGAGCTCCTACAATGAGCAGTTCTTC. The chain uses TRBV28 and TRBJ2-1; TRBD2 might be the D (6 bases). Germline V gene lookup returns CDR1 MDHEN and CDR2 SYDVKM. The germline V and J ends were trimmed by 6 bases and 0 bases, with 12 bases remaining between them. CDR3 length equals 15 residues.

This clonotype was counted many times. The chain links TRBV29-1 to TRBJ2-7, with TRBD2 matching over 7 bases. CDR3 length: 12 amino acids. V shed 0 bases, J shed 7 bases, and the junction held 3 bases outside the gene matches. The germline V gene encodes CDR1 SQVTM and CDR2 ANQGSEA. The CDR3, as DNA: TGCAGCGTTGAAGAGGGAGGGGAGGAGCAGTACTTC. As protein: CSVEEGGEEQYF.

The CDR3 sequence is CARGTEVLGDTEAFF. For the CDR3, the DNA is TGTGCCAGGGGGACGGAGGTACTTGGGGACACTGAAGCTTTCTTT. The chain joins TRBV2 to TRBJ1-1; weak D call: TRBD1 (5 bases). Trimming pared 9 bases from V and 3 bases from J, leaving 20 bases between. CDR3 length: 15 residues. The germline V gene has CDR1 SNHLY and CDR2 FYNNEI.

In this sample, this clonotype turned up a few times. The chain links TRBV5-4 to TRBJ2-2; the D is unclear. The CDR3 runs 15 residues. Germline CDR1 SGHNT, CDR2 YYREEE (reference sequence). Trimming stripped 1 base from V and 1 base from J, with 8 bases between. CDR3 sequence (DNA): TGTGCCAGCAGCTTGACTACAAAGAACACCGGGGAGCTGTTTTTT. Amino acids: CASSLTTKNTGELFF. The variable domain in full, with the rest retrieved from reference TRBV5-4 and TRBJ2-2, is ETGVTQSPTHLIKTRGQQVTLRCSSQSGHNTVSWYQQALGQGPQFIFQYYREEENGRGNFPPRFSGLQFPNYSSELNVNALELDDSALYLCASSLTTKNTGELFFGEGSRLTVL.

The chain couples TRBV20-1 to TRBJ2-2, with D perhaps TRBD1 (6 bases). The CDR3 sequence is 16 residues long. The germline gives CDR1 DFQATT, CDR2 SNEGSKA (reference sequence). V was trimmed by 3 bases and J by 0 bases, leaving 14 bases between them. In nucleotides, the CDR3 is TGCAGTGCTAGGGCTGGGGGCCTCGCGAACACCGGGGAGCTGTTTTTT. Its protein is CSARAGGLANTGELFF.

This clonotype occurred many times. The chain recombines TRBV12-3 or TRBV12-4 with TRBJ1-4; D unclear. The CDR3 has 12 amino acids. Trimming cost V 5 bases and J 6 bases, with 7 bases left between them. CDR3 nucleotide sequence: TGTGCCAGCAGTCGGACGGATGAAAAACTGTTTTTT. Its protein product is CASSRTDEKLFF.